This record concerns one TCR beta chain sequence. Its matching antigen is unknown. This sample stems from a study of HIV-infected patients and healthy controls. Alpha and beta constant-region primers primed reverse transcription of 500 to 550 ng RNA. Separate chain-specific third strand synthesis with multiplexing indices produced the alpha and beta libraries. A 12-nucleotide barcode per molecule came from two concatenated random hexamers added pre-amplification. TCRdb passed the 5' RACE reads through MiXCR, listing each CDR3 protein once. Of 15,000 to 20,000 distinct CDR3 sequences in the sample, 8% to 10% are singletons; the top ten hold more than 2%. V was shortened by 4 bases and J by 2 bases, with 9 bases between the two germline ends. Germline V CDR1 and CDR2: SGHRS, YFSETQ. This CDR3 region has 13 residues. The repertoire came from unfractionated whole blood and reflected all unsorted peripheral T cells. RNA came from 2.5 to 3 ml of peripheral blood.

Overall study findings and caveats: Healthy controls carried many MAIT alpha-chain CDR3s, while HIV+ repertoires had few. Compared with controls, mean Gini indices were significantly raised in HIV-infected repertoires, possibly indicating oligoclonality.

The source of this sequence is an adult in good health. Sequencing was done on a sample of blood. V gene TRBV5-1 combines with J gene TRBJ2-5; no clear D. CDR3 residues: CASSATAQETQYF. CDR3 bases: TGCGCCAGCAGCGCGACGGCGCAAGAGACCCAGTACTTC. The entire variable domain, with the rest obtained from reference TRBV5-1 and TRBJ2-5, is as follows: KAGVTQTPRYLIKTRGQQVTLSCSPISGHRSVSWYQQTPGQGLQFLFEYFSETQRNKGNFPGRFSGRQFSNSRSEMNVSTLELGDSALYLCASSATAQETQYFGPGTRLLVL.